The T cell receptor beta chain under discussion was sequenced for a study of T cell repertoires in cytomegalovirus infection. Background on the study: From public TCR beta signatures came an indication of both CMV infection and matching HLA type.

TCRdb ran MiXCR on the reads and lists one entry per CDR3 protein. The sample has hundreds of thousands of distinct CDR3 sequences; 20% to 25% are singletons. The germline CDR1 and CDR2 sequences are SGHDN and FVKESK. The CDR3 has 13 amino acids. Trimming took off 4 bases at V and 2 bases at J, with 8 bases between the two ends. The rearrangement uses TRBV14 and TRBJ1-1; the D is unclear. The sample comprised CD8+ T cells from PBMCs. The TCR originated in a human donor in good health (CMV status not recorded). Some clones in this sample may be carry-over from other donors' samples. The CDR3 nucleotides are TGTGCCAGCAGCCCTTGGGCAAACACTGAAGCTTTCTTT. Residues: CASSPWANTEAFF.